This T cell receptor (beta chain) is drawn from a study of graft-versus-host responses after intestinal transplantation. As regards this clone: Antigen: not known.

Repertoires were generated with immunoSEQ multiplex PCR, while TCRdb's copy carries only in-frame clones and drops some. This table has approximately 60,000 clones, more than 85% appearing once. Germline CDR1 and CDR2: LNHDA and SQIVND (reference sequence). This CDR3 is built from 13 residues. V was cut by 5 bases and J by 1 base, with 8 bases left in between. Study-level points and caveats: Early post-transplant falls in HvG clones accompanied the peak levels of circulating GvH clones. Graft-donor T cell macrochimerism in patients accompanied high graft-versus-host to host-versus-graft clonal ratios in allografts. GvH clones turned up in recipient marrow; some had shown up first in ileum or blood.

The TCR comes from a human donor who was the organ donor for an intestinal transplant. V usage is TRBV19 and J usage is TRBJ1-1, with D unclear. This specimen was unstimulated CD8+ T cells sorted from spleen or lymph node cells, taken before transplant. CDR3 in amino acids: CASSYTRNTEAFF. The CDR3 DNA is TGTGCCAGTAGTTACACAAGGAACACTGAAGCTTTCTTT.